One sample yielded the 22 T cell receptor beta chains listed below, sequenced in a study of CD8+ T cells in alopecia areata. Regarding treatment: oral pan-JAK inhibitor, 5-10 mg twice daily. cDNA prepared by RNA extraction and subsequent reverse transcription served as the template for sequencing. Some clones are missing from TCRdb's copy, which holds only in-frame ones; the method was immunoSEQ multiplex PCR. This sample has 90,000 to 120,000 clones, with roughly 84% found just once. Sample: CD8+ T cells sorted from blood, taken at week 24, from a patient treated with tofacitinib. The origin of the receptors is a human donor with alopecia areata.

This chain joins TRBV12-2 and TRBJ1-3; the table's D call of TRBD1 was not tested on the DNA. TRBV12-2 is tagged as a pseudogene. The CDR3 runs 17 residues. DNA of the CDR3: TGTGCAAGTCGCATCCCGGGACAGCCTCGCTCTGGAAACACCATATATTTT. Amino acid sequence: CASRIPGQPRSGNTIYF.

CDR3 loop: CASSPGTLSYNEQFF. The CDR3 region has the DNA TGTGCCAGCAGCCCCGGGACTCTCTCCTACAATGAGCAGTTCTTC. The rearrangement uses TRBV13 and TRBJ2-1; D may be TRBD2 (6 bases). Germline loops: CDR1 PRHDT, CDR2 FYEKMQ (reference sequence). Deletions cut 5 bases from V and 0 bases from J, with 11 bases between. This CDR3 has 15 residues.

This chain uses TRBV7-9 with TRBJ2-5; weak D call: TRBD1 (6 bases). The CDR3 loop spans 16 amino acids. Trimming took off 4 bases at V and 6 bases at J, with 21 bases between the two ends. Germline CDR1 is SEHNR and CDR2 is FQNEAQ (reference sequence). Here the CDR3 reads CASSSLYRDNVKTQYF. In DNA form, the CDR3 reads TGTGCCAGCAGCTCCCTCTACAGGGACAACGTAAAGACCCAGTACTTC. The complete variable domain, with remaining parts taken from reference TRBV7-9 and TRBJ2-5, reads DTGVSQNPRHKITKRGQNVTFRCDPISEHNRLYWYRQTLGQGPEFLTYFQNEAQLEKSRLLSDRFSAERPKGSFSTLEIQRTEQGDSAMYLCASSSLYRDNVKTQYFGPGTRLLVL.

V gene TRBV7-9 combines with J gene TRBJ2-1; the D gene is possibly TRBD1 (7 bases). Germline CDR1 reads SEHNR; CDR2 reads FQNEAQ (reference sequence). V gave up 5 bases and J gave up 0 bases, with 17 bases separating them. This CDR3 has 17 amino acids. CDR3 coding DNA: TGTGCCAGCAGCCCCCGGGGGACAGACTACTCCTACAATGAGCAGTTCTTC. This sequence encodes CASSPRGTDYSYNEQFF.

V gene TRBV7-2 combines with J gene TRBJ2-5; 9 bases agree with TRBD2. Germline V gene data show CDR1 as SGHTA and CDR2 as FQGNSA. The V segment lost 1 base and the J segment 4 bases; nucleotides outside the gene matches: 7. The CDR3 length is 16 residues. The CDR3 nucleotides are TGTGCCAGCAGCTTAGTAGCGGGGGATGCCCGAGAGACCCAGTACTTC. Protein product: CASSLVAGDARETQYF.

The genes are TRBV27 and TRBJ2-1, with D uncertain. CDR3 length: 13 amino acids. Looked up from germline, CDR1 is MNHEY and CDR2 is SMNVEV (reference sequence). Deletions cut 3 bases from V and 5 bases from J, with 8 bases between. The CDR3 loop is CASSFDLDNEQFF. The CDR3 DNA follows: TGTGCCAGCAGTTTTGACCTAGACAATGAGCAGTTCTTC.

This clone was observed once. The chain joins TRBV10-3 to TRBJ2-5; D ambiguous. Germline V gene lookup returns CDR1 ENHRY and CDR2 SYGVKD. The CDR3 contains 13 residues. Trimming removed 5 bases at V and 0 bases at J, with 7 bases between. Here the CDR3 DNA reads TGTGCCATCAGTTGGTTAGACCAAGAGACCCAGTACTTC. As protein: CAISWLDQETQYF.

V gene TRBV30 combines with J gene TRBJ2-2; D ambiguous. Germline V gives CDR1 GTSNPN, CDR2 SVGIG (reference sequence). Trimming cost V 2 bases and J 6 bases, with 10 bases left between them. The CDR3 loop spans 13 amino acids. The CDR3 coding sequence is TGTGCCTGGAGTCCCCTGGTGCCCGGGGAGCTGTTTTTT. It encodes CAWSPLVPGELFF.

The chain carries TRBV29-1 and TRBJ1-2; D gene uncertain. V dropped 3 bases and J dropped 8 bases, with 13 bases sitting between them. The CDR3 is 12 residues long. Germline CDR1 SQVTM, CDR2 ANQGSEA. The DNA of the CDR3 is TGCAGCGTTGACCCTGGAGTTGACGGCTACACCTTC. It translates to CSVDPGVDGYTF.

This chain joins TRBV28 and TRBJ2-1, with D possibly called TRBD1 or TRBD2 (5 bases each). The CDR3 totals 15 residues. Per germline, CDR1 MDHEN and CDR2 SYDVKM. V was cut by 3 bases and J by 0 bases, with 9 bases left in between. The CDR3 sequence: CASSFAGSSYNEQFF. CDR3 sequence (DNA): TGTGCCAGCAGTTTCGCAGGGAGCTCCTACAATGAGCAGTTCTTC.

The chain couples TRBV6-5 to TRBJ2-3; no reliable D call. Germline V gene lookup returns CDR1 MNHEY and CDR2 SVGAGI. V lost 0 bases to trimming and J lost 0 bases, with 10 bases between them. The CDR3 totals 16 residues. The CDR3 DNA follows: TGTGCCAGCAGTTACTCTCAGCTCACTAGCACAGATACGCAGTATTTT. This gives the protein CASSYSQLTSTDTQYF.

This clone was detected only a few times. The chain employs TRBV29-1 and TRBJ2-2; TRBD1 matches 7 bases. The germline V gene encodes CDR1 SQVTM and CDR2 ANQGSEA. CDR3 size: 11 residues. V lost 5 bases to trimming and J lost 7 bases; unmatched junction nucleotides: 1. The CDR3, as DNA: TGCAGCGTTTCAGGGGGCGGGGAGCTGTTTTTT. It translates to CSVSGGGELFF.

The gene calls are TRBV27 and TRBJ2-7; the match to TRBD1 covers 8 bases. The junction had 7 bases not matched to a gene; V was cut back by 3 bases and J by 3 bases. This CDR3 contains 15 residues. CDR1 and CDR2 (germline): MNHEY, SMNVEV (reference sequence). The CDR3 is CASSLTWDRYYEQYF. DNA of the CDR3: TGTGCCAGCAGTTTGACCTGGGACAGGTACTACGAGCAGTACTTC.

The genes are TRBV11-2 and TRBJ2-3, with 16 bases aligning to TRBD2. The trim removed 5 bases at V and 2 bases at J, leaving 4 bases unmatched. This CDR3 is built from 17 residues. CDR1 is SGHAT and CDR2 is FQNNGV in the germline V gene. The CDR3 spells CASSQGLAGGPTDTQYF. CDR3 nucleotide sequence: TGTGCCAGCAGCCAGGGACTAGCGGGGGGGCCCACAGATACGCAGTATTTT.

The chain's CDR3 is CASSEHSGGQPTYEQYF. As DNA, the CDR3 is TGTGCCAGCAGTGAACATAGCGGGGGCCAGCCCACCTACGAGCAGTACTTC. V is TRBV6-4 and J is TRBJ2-7, with 9 positions matching TRBD2. The V segment lost 3 bases and the J segment 2 bases; nucleotides outside the gene matches: 11. This CDR3 contains 17 residues. Looked up from germline, CDR1 is MRHNA and CDR2 is SNTAGT.

The CDR3 DNA sequence: TGTGCCTGGAGTGGCGGATCCTACGAGCAGTACTTC. Translation gives CAWSGGSYEQYF. This sequence joins TRBV30 and TRBJ2-7; D is unresolved. The V and J ends lost 1 base and 1 base respectively, with 5 bases between them. The CDR3 is made up of 12 amino acids. Germline V lookup: CDR1 GTSNPN, CDR2 SVGIG (reference sequence).

The chain recombines TRBV5-6 with TRBJ2-2; D possibly uses TRBD1 or TRBD2 (5 bases each). This CDR3 has 14 residues. CDR1 and CDR2 (germline): SGHDT, YYEEEE. Trimming cost V 4 bases and J 4 bases, with 11 bases left between them. The CDR3 DNA sequence: TGTGCCAGCAGCCCGGGACCCATCACCGGGGAGCTGTTTTTT. Translating it yields CASSPGPITGELFF. The full variable domain, with the rest looked up from reference TRBV5-6 and TRBJ2-2, is DAGVTQSPTHLIKTRGQQVTLRCSPKSGHDTVSWYQQALGQGPQFIFQYYEEEERQRGNFPDRFSGHQFPNYSSELNVNALLLGDSALYLCASSPGPITGELFFGEGSRLTVL.

The chain couples TRBV7-9 to TRBJ2-7; no clear D. This CDR3 region has 13 residues. V lost 7 bases and J 0 bases, leaving 10 bases between the germline ends. Germline V gene lookup returns CDR1 SEHNR and CDR2 FQNEAQ (reference sequence). The CDR3: CASKDGSSYEQYF. The CDR3 nucleotides are TGTGCCAGCAAGGACGGTTCCTCCTACGAGCAGTACTTC.

The chain joins TRBV19 to TRBJ1-2, with D possibly being TRBD1 (5 bases). Germline lookup yields CDR1 LNHDA and CDR2 SQIVND (reference sequence). The CDR3 loop spans 14 amino acids. The V end was cut by 1 base, the J end by 8 bases, with 14 bases between. The CDR3 spells CASSIVGDLDGYTF. The CDR3 region has the DNA TGTGCCAGTAGTATAGTGGGGGACTTGGACGGCTACACCTTC.

The CDR3 DNA reads as TGCAGCGTGGAGGCGCAGGGTGCGGGGAGCTCCTACGAGCAGTACTTC. Translating it yields CSVEAQGAGSSYEQYF. This chain links TRBV29-1 with TRBJ2-7; D is perhaps TRBD2 (6 bases). The CDR3 spans 16 residues. The germline V and J ends were trimmed by 6 bases and 0 bases, with 21 bases remaining between them. Germline V gene sequence: CDR1 SQVTM, CDR2 ANQGSEA.

This chain uses TRBV5-1 with TRBJ2-3; D is possibly TRBD1 or TRBD2 (5 bases each). The V end lost 4 bases, the J end lost 0 bases, and 9 bases lay between the germline ends. This CDR3 has 14 amino acids. Germline values: CDR1 SGHRS, CDR2 YFSETQ. For the CDR3, the DNA is TGCGCCAGCAGCCTGGGGGACAGCACAGATACGCAGTATTTT. This gives the protein CASSLGDSTDTQYF. Full variable domain (missing parts from reference TRBV5-1 and TRBJ2-3): KAGVTQTPRYLIKTRGQQVTLSCSPISGHRSVSWYQQTPGQGLQFLFEYFSETQRNKGNFPGRFSGRQFSNSRSEMNVSTLELGDSALYLCASSLGDSTDTQYFGPGTRLTVL.

The chain has TRBV11-3 and TRBJ1-6; 10 nucleotides line up with TRBD1. The CDR3 is 15 amino acids. Unmatched junction bases numbered 4, after V lost 2 bases and J lost 9 bases. The germline gives CDR1 SGHNT, CDR2 YENEEA. CDR3 residues: CASSLRQGAGSPLHF. The CDR3 nucleotides read TGTGCCAGCAGCTTACGACAGGGGGCAGGTTCACCCCTCCACTTT.